This entry describes one T cell receptor beta chain. Its antigen is still unknown. The germline V and J ends were trimmed by 5 bases and 10 bases, with 12 bases remaining between them. The CDR3 is 12 residues long. These data originate in a study of T-cell memory formation after mild COVID-19. Across the study: There were largely donor-specific TCR clusters. Notes on the study in general: From day 15 to 85, contracting clones were balanced between CD4 and CD8, whereas later expanders leaned toward CD4+. Clones which contracted sat mainly in CM and EM if CD4+, and in EMRA if CD8+. Some clones that responded turned up in pre-infection memory, which suggests that cross-reactive memory joined in.

One entry per CDR3 protein results from TCRdb running MiXCR on the 5' RACE reads. The profile covers under 200,000 distinct CDR3 sequences, with roughly 28% appearing a single time and 12% taken by the ten largest. Sequenced input: PBMCs or a T cell subset sorted from them (not recorded which). The rearrangement links TRBV12-3 or TRBV12-4 to TRBJ2-1, with unresolved D. The receptor comes from an adult woman who had mild COVID-19 (a few samples of this study predate the infection). Cell type and time point are not known. The CDR3 nucleotides read TGTGCCAGCAGTCCTAGGCCAAGGGAGCAGTTCTTC. Translated: CASSPRPREQFF.